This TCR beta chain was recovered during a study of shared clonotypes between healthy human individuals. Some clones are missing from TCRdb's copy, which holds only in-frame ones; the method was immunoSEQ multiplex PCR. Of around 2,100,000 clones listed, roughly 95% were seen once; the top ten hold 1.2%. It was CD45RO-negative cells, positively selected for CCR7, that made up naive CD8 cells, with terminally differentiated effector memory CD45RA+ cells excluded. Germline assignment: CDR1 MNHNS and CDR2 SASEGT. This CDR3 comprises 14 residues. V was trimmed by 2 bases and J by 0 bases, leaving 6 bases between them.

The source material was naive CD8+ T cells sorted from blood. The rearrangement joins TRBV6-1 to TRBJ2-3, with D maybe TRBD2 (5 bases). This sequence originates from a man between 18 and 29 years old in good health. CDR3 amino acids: CASSEWESTDTQYF. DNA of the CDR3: TGTGCCAGCAGTGAATGGGAGAGCACAGATACGCAGTATTTT.